A selection of T cell receptor beta chains follows, all from one sample in a study of CD8 T cells in ankylosing spondylitis. Using its own MiXCR run on the 5' RACE reads, TCRdb lists one record per CDR3 protein. The sample records 700,000 or so distinct CDR3 sequences, roughly 19% being singletons. Input material: blood, either unsorted or a sorted T cell fraction (not recorded which). The receptors stem from a male donor with ankylosing spondylitis. CDR3s include the opening cysteine and the closing phenylalanine or tryptophan. The D gene is left open where the match is weak. Some rows mark clone size as missing; the rest say once, few, many or name a class of expanded clone.

TRBV5-1	TRBD2	few	TRBJ2-3	TGCGCCAGCAGGGGTCGAGCGGGAGGGAACACAGATACGCAGTATTTT	CASRGRAGGNTDTQYF
TRBV6-1	TRBD1	NA	TRBJ1-6	TGTGCCAGCAGCCGCGGGACAGGGGGCTATTCGCCCAGTTCACCCCTCCACTTT	CASSRGTGGYSPSSPLHF
TRBV6-2/TRBV6-3	NA	few	TRBJ2-7	TGTGCCAGCATCGAAGACGACTCCTACGAGCAGTACTTC	CASIEDDSYEQYF
TRBV20-1	TRBD1	NA	TRBJ2-2	TGCAGTGCTAGAGGGGGACAGTTCACCGGGGAGCTGTTTTTT	CSARGGQFTGELFF
TRBV18	TRBD2	NA	TRBJ2-1	TGTGCCAGCTCACCACCCTTCATAGCGGGAGGAAACAATGAGCAGTTCTTC	CASSPPFIAGGNNEQFF
TRBV19	TRBD2	NA	TRBJ2-1	TGTGCCAGTAGTAAATACGGACTAAGCGGGGGTAATGAGCAGTTCTTC	CASSKYGLSGGNEQFF
TRBV10-3	TRBD1	few	TRBJ2-7	TGTGCCATCCAGTTTGACAGGGGGCCCTACGAGCAGTACTTC	CAIQFDRGPYEQYF
TRBV28	TRBD2	NA	TRBJ2-3	TGTGCCAGCAGTTTATTTCGGTGGACTAGTGGGATTTCTAGCACAGATACGCAGTATTTT	CASSLFRWTSGISSTDTQYF
TRBV20-1	NA	NA	TRBJ1-3	TGCAGTGCTGTTACACCCTACTCTGGAAACACCATATATTTT	CSAVTPYSGNTIYF
TRBV20-1	TRBD1	NA	TRBJ2-5	TGCAGTGCTAGATTGGACAGGAGAGAGACCCAGTACTTC	CSARLDRRETQYF
TRBV20-1	NA	NA	TRBJ1-1	TGCAGTGCTAGAGATGTAGGGAAGGGGGTTGAAGCTTTCTTT	CSARDVGKGVEAFF
TRBV28	NA	NA	TRBJ2-1	TGTGCCAGCAGTTTGCGGGGTCAGAACAATGAGCAGTTCTTC	CASSLRGQNNEQFF
TRBV5-1	NA	NA	TRBJ2-7	TGCGCCAGCAGCTTAGACGGCCGCCCCGAGCAGTACTTC	CASSLDGRPEQYF
TRBV10-3	TRBD2	few	TRBJ2-1	TGTGCCATCAAGGCGAGCGGGGGGTACTACAATGAGCAGTTCTTC	CAIKASGGYYNEQFF
TRBV4-1	NA	NA	TRBJ2-7	TGCGCCAGCAGCCAAGATGAGTATATCTACGAGCAGTACTTC	CASSQDEYIYEQYF
TRBV6-1	NA	few	TRBJ2-3	TGTGCCAGCAGCCCCTGGGGGGATGACACAGATACGCAGTATTTT	CASSPWGDDTDTQYF
TRBV20-1	TRBD2	few	TRBJ2-7	TGCAGTGCTAGGTGGGGGGGGGAATCCTACGAGCAGTACTTC	CSARWGGESYEQYF
TRBV7-2	NA	NA	TRBJ2-7	TGTGCCAGCAGCTCTCAGGGGTTCGGCGAGCAGTACTTC	CASSSQGFGEQYF
TRBV12-3/TRBV12-4	TRBD1	NA	TRBJ2-5	TGTGCCAGCAGTTTCTCTCGACAGGGGGAATGGGAGACCCAGTACTTC	CASSFSRQGEWETQYF
TRBV7-9	TRBD1	NA	TRBJ1-3	TGTGCCAGCAGCCAGACGGGGACAGCCTCTGGAAACACCATATATTTT	CASSQTGTASGNTIYF
TRBV7-2	NA	NA	TRBJ1-2	TGTGCCAGCAGCTCCCCTTCCGCAGACTATGGCTACACCTTC	CASSSPSADYGYTF
TRBV20-1	TRBD2	NA	TRBJ2-2	TGCAGTGCCCCGACTAGCGGGAGTCCCCGCGGCACCGGGGAGCTGTTTTTT	CSAPTSGSPRGTGELFF
TRBV11-2	NA	few	TRBJ2-1	TGTGCCAGCAGCTTAGATCTCGGGCACAATGAGCAGTTCTTC	CASSLDLGHNEQFF
TRBV5-1	TRBD1	NA	TRBJ2-1	TGCGCCAGCAGCTTGGCGGGACAGGGGACCGATGAGCAGTTCTTC	CASSLAGQGTDEQFF
TRBV6-5	NA	NA	TRBJ1-2	TGTGCCAGCAGTTACTCGAGTCGTGGAGGGGTAGTTGGTGGCTATGGCTACACCTTC	CASSYSSRGGVVGGYGYTF
TRBV7-9	NA	few	TRBJ2-1	TGTGCCAGCAGCTTCCAAAGCGGACCCTACAATGAGCAGTTCTTC	CASSFQSGPYNEQFF
TRBV27	NA	NA	TRBJ1-5	TGTGCCAGCAGCCAAGTGGGGCAGAACAATCAGCCCCAGCATTTT	CASSQVGQNNQPQHF
TRBV5-6	NA	NA	TRBJ2-7	TGTGCCAGCAGCTTGGCAAGGATGCGTTCCTACGAGCAGTACTTC	CASSLARMRSYEQYF
TRBV7-8	TRBD2	NA	TRBJ2-3	TGTGCCAGCAGCTTACACGGGAGGGCCGTGTCAGATACGCAGTATTTT	CASSLHGRAVSDTQYF
TRBV4-1	TRBD1	NA	TRBJ1-5	TGCGCCAGCAGCCATCAGACAGGGTCCCCGAATCAGCCCCAGCATTTT	CASSHQTGSPNQPQHF
TRBV20-1	NA	many	TRBJ2-6	TGCAGTGCCAAAGAGCAAACCTCTGGGGCCAACGTCCTGACTTTC	CSAKEQTSGANVLTF
TRBV3-1	NA	NA	TRBJ1-4	TGTGCCAGCAGCCAAGACCCCGACGTCGCTGAAAAACTGTTTTTT	CASSQDPDVAEKLFF
TRBV28	TRBD2	few	TRBJ2-3	TGTGCCAGCAGTCACCTAGCGGGAGGGCCAGATACGCAGTATTTT	CASSHLAGGPDTQYF
TRBV6-5	TRBD2	few	TRBJ2-7	TGTGCCAGCAGTTACTCGATTCCTAGCGGGGATTACGAGCAGTACTTC	CASSYSIPSGDYEQYF
TRBV25-1	TRBD1	NA	TRBJ1-1	TGTGCCACCCAAGGGACAGGGGGAAGGAACACTGAAGCTTTCTTT	CATQGTGGRNTEAFF
TRBV3-1	NA	NA	TRBJ1-1	TGTGCCAGCAGCCAAGATGGGGACTGGTCAGCTGAAGCTTTCTTT	CASSQDGDWSAEAFF
TRBV29-1	NA	many	TRBJ1-2	TGCAGCGGAGAGTCCCAGGGGATCCACACCTTC	CSGESQGIHTF
TRBV20-1	TRBD1	few	TRBJ2-7	TGCAGTGCTGACCGGACAGGGGTTGACTACGAGCAGTACTTC	CSADRTGVDYEQYF
TRBV10-3	TRBD1	NA	TRBJ2-1	TGTGCCGCCGATCCCGGGACAGCCAACAATGAGCAGTTCTTC	CAADPGTANNEQFF
TRBV28	NA	few	TRBJ1-4	TGTGCCAGCAGTTTTTCCCCCCGCCGAACAACTAATGAAAAACTGTTTTTT	CASSFSPRRTTNEKLFF
TRBV6-5	NA	NA	TRBJ1-4	TGTGCCAGCAGTTACGCTACACGGATGGGTGAAAAACTGTTTTTT	CASSYATRMGEKLFF
TRBV6-1	TRBD1	few	TRBJ1-1	TGTGCCAGCAGTCATAGGGACAGGGAAATCTCTGAAGCTTTCTTT	CASSHRDREISEAFF
TRBV3-1	TRBD1	NA	TRBJ2-3	TGTGCCAGCAGCCAAGTGACAGGGTGGGTCACAGATACGCAGTATTTT	CASSQVTGWVTDTQYF
TRBV7-2	NA	NA	TRBJ1-2	TGTGCCAGCAGCCCCCGACAGGCCCGGCGGTCCTATGGCTACACCTTC	CASSPRQARRSYGYTF
TRBV20-1	TRBD2	few	TRBJ2-1	TGCAGTGCTCGGACTAGGGTAAATGAGCAGTTCTTC	CSARTRVNEQFF
TRBV18	TRBD2	NA	TRBJ2-7	TGTGCCAGCACCGCTAGCGGGGGCCACCCTTTCTCCTACGAGCAGTACTTC	CASTASGGHPFSYEQYF
TRBV14	TRBD1	NA	TRBJ2-5	TGTGCCAGCAGCCGGACCGGGACAGCACTTCAAGAGACCCAGTACTTC	CASSRTGTALQETQYF
TRBV12-3/TRBV12-4	NA	many	TRBJ2-1	TGTGCCAGCAGTTTAGCAGGAAGCCCCTACAATGAGCAGTTCTTC	CASSLAGSPYNEQFF
TRBV5-1	NA	NA	TRBJ1-4	TGCGCCAGCAAAGTAGGAAGGGGGGAAATACGAAATGAAAAACTGTTTTTT	CASKVGRGEIRNEKLFF
TRBV5-5	NA	NA	TRBJ2-1	TGTGCCAGCAGCTTGGCGGGGGGCTCTTGGCAGTTCTTC	CASSLAGGSWQFF